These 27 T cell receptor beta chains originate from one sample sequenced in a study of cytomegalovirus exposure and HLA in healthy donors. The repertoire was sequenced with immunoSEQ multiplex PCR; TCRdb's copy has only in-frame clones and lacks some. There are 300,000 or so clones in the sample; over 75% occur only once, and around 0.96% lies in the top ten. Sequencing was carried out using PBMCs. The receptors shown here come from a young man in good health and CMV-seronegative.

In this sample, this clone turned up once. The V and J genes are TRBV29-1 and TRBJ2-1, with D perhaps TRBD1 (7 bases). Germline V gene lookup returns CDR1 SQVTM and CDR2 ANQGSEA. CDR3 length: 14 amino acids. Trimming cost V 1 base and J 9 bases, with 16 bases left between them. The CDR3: CSVEARGAYAEQFF. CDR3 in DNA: TGCAGCGTTGAAGCCAGGGGGGCATACGCTGAGCAGTTCTTC.

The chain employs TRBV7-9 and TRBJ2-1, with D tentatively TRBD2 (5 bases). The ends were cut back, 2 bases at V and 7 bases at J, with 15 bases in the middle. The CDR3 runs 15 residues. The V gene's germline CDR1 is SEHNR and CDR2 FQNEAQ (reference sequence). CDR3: CASSLSEATSNEQFF. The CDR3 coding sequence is TGTGCCAGCAGCTTATCGGAGGCAACTTCGAATGAGCAGTTCTTC.

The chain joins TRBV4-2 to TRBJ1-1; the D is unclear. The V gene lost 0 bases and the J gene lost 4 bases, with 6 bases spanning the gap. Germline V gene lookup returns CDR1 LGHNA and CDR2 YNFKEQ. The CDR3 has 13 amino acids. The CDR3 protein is CASSQDWATEAFF. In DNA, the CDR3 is TGTGCCAGCAGCCAAGACTGGGCCACTGAAGCTTTCTTT.

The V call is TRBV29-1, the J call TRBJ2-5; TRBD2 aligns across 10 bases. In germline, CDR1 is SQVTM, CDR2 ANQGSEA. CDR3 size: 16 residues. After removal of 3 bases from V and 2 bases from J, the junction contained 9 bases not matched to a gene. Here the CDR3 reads CSVESSTSGEQETQYF. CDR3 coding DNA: TGCAGCGTTGAGTCGTCCACTAGCGGGGAACAAGAGACCCAGTACTTC.

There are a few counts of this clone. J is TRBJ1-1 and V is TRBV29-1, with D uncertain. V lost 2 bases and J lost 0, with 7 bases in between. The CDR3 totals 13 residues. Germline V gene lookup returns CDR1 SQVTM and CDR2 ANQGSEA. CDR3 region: CSVEPQMNTEAFF. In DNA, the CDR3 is TGCAGCGTTGAACCCCAGATGAACACTGAAGCTTTCTTT. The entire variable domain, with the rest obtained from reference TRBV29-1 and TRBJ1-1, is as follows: SAVISQKPSRDICQRGTSLTIQCQVDSQVTMMFWYRQQPGQSLTLIATANQGSEATYESGFVIDKFPISRPNLTFSTLTVSNMSPEDSSIYLCSVEPQMNTEAFFGQGTRLTVV.

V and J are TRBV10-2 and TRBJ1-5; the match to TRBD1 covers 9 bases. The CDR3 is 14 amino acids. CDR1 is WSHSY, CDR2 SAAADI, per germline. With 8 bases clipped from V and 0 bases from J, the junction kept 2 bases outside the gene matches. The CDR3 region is CASRQGGSNQPQHF. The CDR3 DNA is TGCGCCAGCCGACAGGGGGGTAGCAATCAGCCCCAGCATTTT.

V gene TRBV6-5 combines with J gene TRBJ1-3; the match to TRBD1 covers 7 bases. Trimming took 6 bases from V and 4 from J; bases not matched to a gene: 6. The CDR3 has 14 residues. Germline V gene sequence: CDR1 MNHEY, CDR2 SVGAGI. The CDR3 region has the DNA TGTGCCAGCAGAGACAGGGTAATAGGAAACACCATATATTTT. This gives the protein CASRDRVIGNTIYF.

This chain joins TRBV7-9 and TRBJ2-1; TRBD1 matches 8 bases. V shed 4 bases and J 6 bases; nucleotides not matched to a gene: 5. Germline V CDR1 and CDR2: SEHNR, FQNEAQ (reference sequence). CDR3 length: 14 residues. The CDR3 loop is CASSSWTGPNEQFF. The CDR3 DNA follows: TGTGCCAGCAGCTCATGGACAGGGCCCAATGAGCAGTTCTTC.

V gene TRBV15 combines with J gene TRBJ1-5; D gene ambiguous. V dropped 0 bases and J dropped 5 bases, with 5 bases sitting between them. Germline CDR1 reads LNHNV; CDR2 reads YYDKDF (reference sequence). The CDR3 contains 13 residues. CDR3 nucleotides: TGTGCCACCAGCAGAGATCTGTATCAGCCCCAGCATTTT. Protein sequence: CATSRDLYQPQHF.

CDR3: CASSISGDGNTIYF. DNA of the CDR3: TGTGCCAGTAGTATTTCAGGGGATGGAAACACCATATATTTT. The J gene is TRBJ1-3, the V gene TRBV19; D might be TRBD1 (6 bases). CDR1 is LNHDA, CDR2 SQIVND, per germline (reference sequence). This CDR3 spans 14 amino acids. The V end was cut by 3 bases, the J end by 3 bases, with 9 bases between. The whole variable domain, filled in from reference TRBV19 and TRBJ1-3, reads DGGITQSPKYLFRKEGQNVTLSCEQNLNHDAMYWYRQDPGQGLRLIYYSQIVNDFQKGDIAEGYSVSREKKESFPLTVTSAQKNPTAFYLCASSISGDGNTIYFGEGSWLTVV.

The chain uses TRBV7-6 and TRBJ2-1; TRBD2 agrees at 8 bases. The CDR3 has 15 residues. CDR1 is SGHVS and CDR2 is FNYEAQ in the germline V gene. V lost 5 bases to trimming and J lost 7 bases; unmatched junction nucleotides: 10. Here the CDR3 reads CASSLTGGPGNEQFF. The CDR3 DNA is TGTGCCAGCAGCCTTACGGGGGGGCCGGGGAATGAGCAGTTCTTC.

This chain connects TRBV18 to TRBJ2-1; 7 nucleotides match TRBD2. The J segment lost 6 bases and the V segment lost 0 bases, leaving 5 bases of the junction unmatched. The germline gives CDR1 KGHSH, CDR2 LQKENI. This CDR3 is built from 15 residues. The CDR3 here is CASSPPLAETNEQFF. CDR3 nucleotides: TGTGCCAGCTCACCACCTCTAGCGGAGACCAATGAGCAGTTCTTC.

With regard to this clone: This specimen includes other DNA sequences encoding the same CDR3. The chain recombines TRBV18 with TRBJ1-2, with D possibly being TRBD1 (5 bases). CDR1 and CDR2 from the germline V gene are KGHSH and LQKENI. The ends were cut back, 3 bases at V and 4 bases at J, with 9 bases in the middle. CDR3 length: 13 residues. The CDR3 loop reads CASSPGQAYGYTF. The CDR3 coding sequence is TGTGCCAGCTCACCGGGGCAGGCCTATGGCTACACCTTC.

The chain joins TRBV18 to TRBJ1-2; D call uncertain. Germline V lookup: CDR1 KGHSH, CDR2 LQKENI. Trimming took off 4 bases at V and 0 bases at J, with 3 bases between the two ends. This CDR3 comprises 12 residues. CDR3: CASSRANYGYTF. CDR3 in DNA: TGTGCCAGCTCACGAGCTAACTATGGCTACACCTTC.

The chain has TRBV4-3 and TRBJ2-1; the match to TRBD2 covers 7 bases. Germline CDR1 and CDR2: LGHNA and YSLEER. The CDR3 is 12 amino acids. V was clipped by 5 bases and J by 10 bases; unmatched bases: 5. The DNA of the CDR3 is TGCGCCAGCAGCACTCAGGGAGGGGAGCAGTTCTTC. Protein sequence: CASSTQGGEQFF.

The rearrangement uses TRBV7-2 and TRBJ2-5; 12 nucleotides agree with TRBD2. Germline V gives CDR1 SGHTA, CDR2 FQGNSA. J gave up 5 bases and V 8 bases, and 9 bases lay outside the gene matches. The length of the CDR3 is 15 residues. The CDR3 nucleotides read TGTGCCAGCCTGCTAGCGGGGGGGCGTCGGGAGACCCAGTACTTC. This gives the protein CASLLAGGRRETQYF.

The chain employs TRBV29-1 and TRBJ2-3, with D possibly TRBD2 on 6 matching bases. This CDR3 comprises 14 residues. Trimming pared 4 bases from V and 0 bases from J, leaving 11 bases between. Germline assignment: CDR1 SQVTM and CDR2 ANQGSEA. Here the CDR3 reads CSVGRAGSTDTQYF. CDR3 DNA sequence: TGCAGCGTTGGAAGGGCGGGGAGCACAGATACGCAGTATTTT.

DNA for the CDR3: TGTGCCTGGAGTGTACGAGCAGGAACCATCTATGGCTACACCTTC. As protein: CAWSVRAGTIYGYTF. The rearrangement links TRBV30 to TRBJ1-2; D is unclear. Germline CDR1 is GTSNPN and CDR2 is SVGIG (reference sequence). This CDR3 spans 15 amino acids. V lost 0 bases, J lost 4 bases, and 15 bases lay in between.

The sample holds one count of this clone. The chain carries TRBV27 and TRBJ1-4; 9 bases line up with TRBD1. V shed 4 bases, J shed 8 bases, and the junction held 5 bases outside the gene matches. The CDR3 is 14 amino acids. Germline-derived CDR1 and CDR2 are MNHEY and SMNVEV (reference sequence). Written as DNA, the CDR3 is TGTGCCAGCAGTTCCCTTGGACAGGGGGAAAAACTGTTTTTT. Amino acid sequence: CASSSLGQGEKLFF.

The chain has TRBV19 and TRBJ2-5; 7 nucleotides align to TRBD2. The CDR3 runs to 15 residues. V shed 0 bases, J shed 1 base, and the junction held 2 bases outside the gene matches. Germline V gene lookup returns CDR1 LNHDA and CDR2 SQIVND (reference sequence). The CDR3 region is CASSIEGGAQETQYF. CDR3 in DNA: TGTGCCAGTAGTATAGAGGGAGGGGCCCAAGAGACCCAGTACTTC.

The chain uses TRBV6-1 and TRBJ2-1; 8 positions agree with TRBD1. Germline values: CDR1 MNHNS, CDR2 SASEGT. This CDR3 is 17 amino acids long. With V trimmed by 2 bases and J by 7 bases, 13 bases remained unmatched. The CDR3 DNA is TGTGCCAGCAGTGAACCCAGGGCCCTCCAGGGGGCAAATGAGCAGTTCTTC. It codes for CASSEPRALQGANEQFF.

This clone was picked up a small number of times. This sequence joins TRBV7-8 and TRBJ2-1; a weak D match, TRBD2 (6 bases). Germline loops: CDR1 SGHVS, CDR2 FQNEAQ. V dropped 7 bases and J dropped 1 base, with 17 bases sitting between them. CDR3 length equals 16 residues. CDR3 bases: TGTGCCAGCACTAATAGTATGGCGGGGTCCTACAATGAGCAGTTCTTC. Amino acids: CASTNSMAGSYNEQFF.

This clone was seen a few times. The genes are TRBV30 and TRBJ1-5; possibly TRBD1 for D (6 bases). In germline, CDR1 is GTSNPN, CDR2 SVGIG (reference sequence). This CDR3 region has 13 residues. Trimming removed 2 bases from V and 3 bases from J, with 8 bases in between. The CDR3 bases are TGTGCCTGGAGTAGGACAGTCAATCAGCCCCAGCATTTT. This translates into CAWSRTVNQPQHF.

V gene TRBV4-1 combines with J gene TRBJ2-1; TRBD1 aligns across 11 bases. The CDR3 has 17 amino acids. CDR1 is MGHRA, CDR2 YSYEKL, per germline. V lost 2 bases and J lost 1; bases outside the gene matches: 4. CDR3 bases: TGCGCCAGCAGCCAATCGGGGACAGGGGGATCCTACAATGAGCAGTTCTTC. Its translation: CASSQSGTGGSYNEQFF.

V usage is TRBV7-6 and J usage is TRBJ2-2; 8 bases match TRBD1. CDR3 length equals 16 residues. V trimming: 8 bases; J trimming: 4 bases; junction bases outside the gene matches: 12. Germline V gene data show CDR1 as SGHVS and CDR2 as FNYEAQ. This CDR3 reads CASGSLTGGGTGELFF. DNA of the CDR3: TGTGCCAGCGGGTCCTTAACAGGGGGAGGCACCGGGGAGCTGTTTTTT.

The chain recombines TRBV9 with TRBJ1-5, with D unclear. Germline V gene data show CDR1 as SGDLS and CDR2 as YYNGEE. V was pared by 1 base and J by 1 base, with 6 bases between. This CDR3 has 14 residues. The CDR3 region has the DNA TGTGCCAGCAGCGTAAGGGAGAGCAATCAGCCCCAGCATTTT. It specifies CASSVRESNQPQHF.

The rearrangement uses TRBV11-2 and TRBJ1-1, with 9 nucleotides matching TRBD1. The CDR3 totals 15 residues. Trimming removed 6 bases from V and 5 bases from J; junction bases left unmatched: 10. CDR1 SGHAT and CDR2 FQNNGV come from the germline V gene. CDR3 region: CASRRPDRGETEAFF. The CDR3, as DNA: TGTGCCAGCAGGCGCCCAGACAGGGGGGAGACTGAAGCTTTCTTT.